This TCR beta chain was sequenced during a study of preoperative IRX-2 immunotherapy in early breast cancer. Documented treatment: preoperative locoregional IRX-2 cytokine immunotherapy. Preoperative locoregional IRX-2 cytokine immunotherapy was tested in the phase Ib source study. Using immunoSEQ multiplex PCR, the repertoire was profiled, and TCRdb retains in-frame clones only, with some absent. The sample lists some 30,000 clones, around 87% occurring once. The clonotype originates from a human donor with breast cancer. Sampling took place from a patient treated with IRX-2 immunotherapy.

The CDR3 sequence is CASSDRFILATNEKLFF. For the CDR3, the DNA is TGTGCCAGCAGTGATCGGTTCATTCTCGCAACTAATGAAAAACTGTTTTTT. The J gene is TRBJ1-4, the V gene TRBV25-1; D gene unclear. The germline V gene has CDR1 MGHDK and CDR2 SYGVNS. The CDR3 is 17 residues long. V dropped 3 bases and J dropped 0 bases, with 14 bases sitting between them. Filled out from reference TRBV25-1 and TRBJ1-4, the complete variable domain reads EADIYQTPRYLVIGTGKKITLECSQTMGHDKMYWYQQDPGMELHLIHYSYGVNSTEKGDLSSESTVSRIRTEHFPLTLESARPSHTSQYLCASSDRFILATNEKLFFGSGTQLSVL.